These 8 T cell receptor beta chains share one sample of origin, sequenced in a study of shared clonotypes between healthy human individuals. Assay used: immunoSEQ multiplex PCR; TCRdb lists only in-frame clones, some missing. The data show some 1.4 million clones, 96% seen once. Sequencing was performed on naive CD4+ T cells sorted from blood. Stated subset: CD45RA+ positively selected. These receptor sequences come from a man aged 25 to 40 in good health.

V gene TRBV28 combines with J gene TRBJ1-4, with 11 bases fitting TRBD1. The germline V gene has CDR1 MDHEN and CDR2 SYDVKM. V lost 7 bases to trimming and J lost 7 bases; unmatched junction nucleotides: 11. The CDR3 is 16 residues long. CDR3 loop: CASTGQGAGLREKLFF. CDR3 bases: TGTGCCAGCACTGGACAGGGGGCCGGGTTGCGTGAAAAACTGTTTTTT.

The genes are TRBV5-1 and TRBJ2-3; D is ambiguous. Trimming left V 7 bases short and J 2 bases short, with 11 bases between. The CDR3 runs 13 residues. Germline-derived CDR1 and CDR2 are SGHRS and YFSETQ. The CDR3 here is CASVADNTDTQYF. CDR3 sequence (DNA): TGCGCCAGCGTCGCCGACAACACAGATACGCAGTATTTT.

This chain joins TRBV28 and TRBJ2-3, with D possibly called TRBD1 or TRBD2 (6 bases each). Germline V gene data show CDR1 as MDHEN and CDR2 as SYDVKM. The CDR3 extends over 17 amino acids. V lost 5 bases and J lost 0, with 18 bases in between. The CDR3 loop reads CASSPLGGGRSTDTQYF. The DNA of the CDR3 is TGTGCCAGCAGTCCCCTTGGAGGGGGGCGAAGCACAGATACGCAGTATTTT.

The CDR3 DNA reads TGTGCCAGCACTCGGCGGGAGGGCCCCCAGACCCAGTACTTC. Translating gives CASTRREGPQTQYF. The rearrangement uses TRBV2 and TRBJ2-5; 9 bases fit TRBD2. This CDR3 has 14 amino acids. Per germline, CDR1 SNHLY and CDR2 FYNNEI. Losses at the gene ends were 7 bases for V and 6 bases for J; bases not matched to a gene: 9.

In the case of this clone: Other DNA sequences from this sample encode an identical CDR3 as well. V and J are TRBV5-1 and TRBJ2-1; D unclear. The CDR3 runs to 15 residues. V was shortened by 0 bases and J by 0 bases, with 7 bases between the two germline ends. Germline CDR1 and CDR2: SGHRS and YFSETQ. CDR3 sequence reads: CASSLARSSYNEQFF. As DNA, the CDR3 is TGCGCCAGCAGCTTGGCCCGGAGCTCCTACAATGAGCAGTTCTTC.

Only one count was recorded for this clone. This sequence joins TRBV7-9 and TRBJ1-2; TRBD1 aligns across 8 bases. CDR3 length equals 16 residues. Germline-derived CDR1 and CDR2 are SEHNR and FQNEAQ (reference sequence). The V segment lost 5 bases and the J segment 1 base; nucleotides outside the gene matches: 9. The CDR3 DNA reads TGTGCCAGCAGCAGATGGACAGGGACAATTAACTATGGCTACACCTTC. Translation: CASSRWTGTINYGYTF.

The chain links TRBV7-8 to TRBJ1-2, with D possibly being TRBD1 (5 bases). The V gene's germline CDR1 is SGHVS and CDR2 FQNEAQ. With 10 bases removed from V and 0 bases from J, the gap between germline ends came to 21 bases. The CDR3 extends over 16 amino acids. This CDR3 is CAITQGSLASNYGYTF. CDR3 sequence (DNA): TGTGCCATTACTCAGGGATCACTAGCCTCTAACTATGGCTACACCTTC. Full variable domain (rest looked up from reference TRBV7-8 and TRBJ1-2): GAGVSQSPRYKVAKRGQDVALRCDPISGHVSLFWYQQALGQGPEFLTYFQNEAQLDKSGLPSDRFFAERPEGSVSTLKIQRTQQEDSAVYLCAITQGSLASNYGYTFGSGTRLTVV.

V usage is TRBV11-2 and J usage is TRBJ2-2; possible D gene TRBD2, 5 bases. Germline values: CDR1 SGHAT, CDR2 FQNNGV. This CDR3 has 13 residues. The V end lost 5 bases, the J end lost 9 bases, and 13 bases lay between the germline ends. The CDR3 is CASSLPAGRELFF. CDR3 DNA: TGTGCCAGCAGCCTCCCTGCGGGCCGGGAGCTGTTTTTT. The full variable domain, completed using reference TRBV11-2 and TRBJ2-2, is EAGVAQSPRYKIIEKRQSVAFWCNPISGHATLYWYQQILGQGPKLLIQFQNNGVVDDSQLPKDRFSAERLKGVDSTLKIQPAKLEDSAVYLCASSLPAGRELFFGEGSRLTVL.